Presented here are 17 T cell receptor beta chains from one specimen sequenced in a study of T cell responses to AZD1222 COVID-19 vaccine. Profiled with immunoSEQ multiplex PCR; TCRdb holds only in-frame clones, not every one. The data contain 120,000 or so clones, about nine tenths of them singletons. Specimen: peripheral blood, collected on day 0 of AZD1222 vaccination. These receptors came from an adult in good health.

The chain uses TRBV2 and TRBJ2-4; D not certain. The CDR3 has 16 amino acids. The germline V gene encodes CDR1 SNHLY and CDR2 FYNNEI. The V and J ends lost 3 bases and 0 bases respectively, with 12 bases between them. The CDR3 nucleotides are TGTGCCAGCAGTGATGTAGCAGACCTAGCCAAAAACATTCAGTACTTC. The encoded protein is CASSDVADLAKNIQYF.

V is TRBV29-1 and J is TRBJ2-3; 7 nucleotides line up with TRBD1. The CDR3 runs 13 residues. Germline CDR1 SQVTM, CDR2 ANQGSEA. Losses at the gene ends were 8 bases for V and 2 bases for J; bases not matched to a gene: 7. DNA of the CDR3: TGCAGCCCTCGGGACAGTAACACAGATACGCAGTATTTT. The encoded protein is CSPRDSNTDTQYF.

The chain uses TRBV7-9 and TRBJ2-1; 7 bases fit TRBD1. Germline CDR1 reads SEHNR; CDR2 reads FQNEAQ (reference sequence). After removal of 5 bases from V and 6 bases from J, the junction contained 7 bases not matched to a gene. The CDR3 is made up of 14 amino acids. CDR3 sequence: CASSALTGSNEQFF. CDR3 sequence (DNA): TGTGCCAGCAGCGCGTTGACAGGGTCCAATGAGCAGTTCTTC.

This chain joins TRBV6-4 and TRBJ1-1; 9 positions agree with TRBD1. The germline CDR1 and CDR2 sequences are MRHNA and SNTAGT. This CDR3 comprises 13 residues. J lost 8 bases, V lost 4 bases, and 5 bases had no gene match. Here the CDR3 reads CASSVFTGGEAFF. CDR3 DNA sequence: TGTGCCAGCAGTGTCTTTACAGGGGGCGAAGCTTTCTTT.

In DNA, the CDR3 is TGTGCCAGCAGTTTCCAGGGGGCACGGGAAAAACTGTTTTTT. It codes for CASSFQGAREKLFF. This sequence joins TRBV2 and TRBJ1-4, with 8 bases that match TRBD1. The J segment lost 8 bases and the V segment lost 5 bases, leaving 7 bases of the junction unmatched. Germline CDR1 is SNHLY and CDR2 is FYNNEI. The CDR3 has 14 amino acids.

The genes are TRBV11-2 and TRBJ1-2; 9 bases are a match to TRBD1. This CDR3 contains 17 residues. V lost 0 bases to trimming and J lost 0 bases; unmatched junction nucleotides: 5. Germline lookup yields CDR1 SGHAT and CDR2 FQNNGV. The CDR3 is CASSLDPGTGTNYGYTF. The DNA of the CDR3 is TGTGCCAGCAGCTTAGACCCCGGGACAGGGACTAACTATGGCTACACCTTC.

The rearrangement uses TRBV7-9 and TRBJ1-1; 7 bases are a match to TRBD1. The CDR3 is made up of 14 amino acids. J lost 1 base, V lost 7 bases, and 6 bases had no gene match. Looked up from germline, CDR1 is SEHNR and CDR2 is FQNEAQ (reference sequence). CDR3 sequence (DNA): TGTGCCAGCAATTCGGGGACAGCGAACACTGAAGCTTTCTTT. Its translation: CASNSGTANTEAFF. Looking up the rest from reference TRBV7-9 and TRBJ1-1 gives the full variable domain: DTGVSQNPRHKITKRGQNVTFRCDPISEHNRLYWYRQTLGQGPEFLTYFQNEAQLEKSRLLSDRFSAERPKGSFSTLEIQRTEQGDSAMYLCASNSGTANTEAFFGQGTRLTVV.

The V and J genes are TRBV2 and TRBJ2-3; maybe TRBD2 (6 bases). This CDR3 is 14 amino acids long. The V end was cut by 6 bases, the J end by 5 bases, with 15 bases between. CDR1 is SNHLY and CDR2 is FYNNEI in the germline V gene. CDR3 in DNA: TGTGCCAGCAGCGCCAATGGCGGGGTAGATACGCAGTATTTT. Its protein is CASSANGGVDTQYF. The full variable domain, its missing parts supplied by reference TRBV2 and TRBJ2-3, is EPEVTQTPSHQVTQMGQEVILRCVPISNHLYFYWYRQILGQKVEFLVSFYNNEISEKSEIFDDQFSVERPDGSNFTLKIRSTKLEDSAMYFCASSANGGVDTQYFGPGTRLTVL.

The V gene is TRBV29-1, the J gene TRBJ1-2; unclear D gene. CDR3 length equals 12 residues. Germline CDR1 reads SQVTM; CDR2 reads ANQGSEA. V lost 6 bases and J lost 1, with 9 bases in between. CDR3 sequence: CSVHDGNYGYTF. CDR3 bases: TGCAGCGTACACGACGGTAACTATGGCTACACCTTC.

V is TRBV18 and J is TRBJ2-1; D unclear. The CDR3 consists of 12 residues. V lost 3 bases and J 8 bases, leaving 8 bases between the germline ends. The V gene's germline CDR1 is KGHSH and CDR2 LQKENI. The CDR3 spells CASSPQIYEQFF. CDR3 coding DNA: TGTGCCAGCTCACCCCAAATTTATGAGCAGTTCTTC.

The chain links TRBV13 to TRBJ2-4; 7 bases are shared with TRBD1. This CDR3 region has 14 residues. Germline CDR1 is PRHDT and CDR2 is FYEKMQ (reference sequence). V was pared by 2 bases and J by 5 bases, with 3 bases of the junction left unmatched. CDR3 DNA sequence: TGTGCCAGCAGCTTATGGGACAGAGAAAACATTCAGTACTTC. Amino acid sequence: CASSLWDRENIQYF. The full variable domain, in which reference TRBV13 and TRBJ2-4 provide the parts outside the CDR3, is AAGVIQSPRHLIKEKRETATLKCYPIPRHDTVYWYQQGPGQDPQFLISFYEKMQSDKGSIPDRFSAQQFSDYHSELNMSSLELGDSALYFCASSLWDRENIQYFGAGTRLSVL.

V gene TRBV27 combines with J gene TRBJ1-2; D might be TRBD1 (6 bases). CDR3 size: 15 residues. Trimming removed 3 bases from V and 7 bases from J, with 18 bases in between. In germline, CDR1 is MNHEY, CDR2 SMNVEV (reference sequence). In DNA form, the CDR3 reads TGTGCCAGCAGTTTGGTGAACAGGGCGGATGGTGGCTACACCTTC. Protein product: CASSLVNRADGGYTF.

The chain employs TRBV28 and TRBJ1-2, with a weak D call TRBD1 (6 bases). The germline CDR1 and CDR2 sequences are MDHEN and SYDVKM. Trimming took 0 bases from V and 3 from J, leaving 8 bases between them. This CDR3 has 14 residues. For the CDR3, the DNA is TGTGCCAGCAGTTTATGGAAGGGGGACTATGGCTACACCTTC. It yields the protein CASSLWKGDYGYTF.

The V and J genes are TRBV13 and TRBJ2-7; a weak D match, TRBD2 (5 bases). V was cut by 4 bases and J by 3 bases, with 19 bases left in between. This CDR3 is built from 16 residues. From germline, CDR1 is PRHDT and CDR2 FYEKMQ (reference sequence). The DNA for the CDR3 is TGTGCCAGCAGCTCCGGCGGCCGGGATAACAACTACGAGCAGTACTTC. Translated, it gives CASSSGGRDNNYEQYF.

CDR3 bases: TGTGCCAGCAGCTTAGCACCCTCTGGAAACACCATATATTTT. Protein product: CASSLAPSGNTIYF. The J gene is TRBJ1-3, the V gene TRBV11-3; unclear D gene. Trimming took off 1 base at V and 0 bases at J, with 4 bases between the two ends. CDR1 is SGHNT, CDR2 YENEEA, per germline. The CDR3 has 14 residues.

The J gene is TRBJ1-1, the V gene TRBV19; 9 nucleotides align to TRBD1. The CDR3 loop spans 16 amino acids. J was trimmed by 0 bases and V by 6 bases; bases with no gene match: 8. Germline CDR1 is LNHDA and CDR2 is SQIVND (reference sequence). The CDR3 here is CASSADGDRVNTEAFF. In DNA, the CDR3 is TGTGCCAGTAGCGCAGATGGGGACAGGGTGAACACTGAAGCTTTCTTT.

This clone has just one count. The chain links TRBV30 to TRBJ2-7; 8 positions agree with TRBD2. This CDR3 spans 13 amino acids. The germline V gene encodes CDR1 GTSNPN and CDR2 SVGIG (reference sequence). V was pared by 4 bases and J by 4 bases, with 6 bases of the junction left unmatched. The CDR3 loop reads CAWTIGGGYEQYF. The CDR3 nucleotides read TGTGCCTGGACTATAGGCGGGGGGTACGAGCAGTACTTC.